Listed here are 16 T cell receptor beta chains from one sample, sequenced in a study of blood T cell repertoires in COVID-19. TCRdb's copy holds only in-frame clones and misses some; the assay was immunoSEQ multiplex PCR. Among about 160,000 clones listed, 85% were seen once. The sequenced material came from peripheral blood. The receptor set was obtained from a human donor with acute or convalescent COVID-19. The donor label of this sample is uncertain.

This clone was seen a single time. The chain combines TRBV5-1 with TRBJ1-1; D remains unclear. This CDR3 contains 12 residues. CDR1 SGHRS and CDR2 YFSETQ come from the germline V gene. V lost 3 bases and J lost 4, with 7 bases in between. CDR3 sequence (DNA): TGCGCCAGCAGCTCCTCGGGCACTGAAGCTTTCTTT. Protein sequence: CASSSSGTEAFF.

This chain connects TRBV6-5 to TRBJ2-7, with 9 bases aligning to TRBD1. The CDR3 has 15 amino acids. Losses at the gene ends were 6 bases for V and 1 base for J; bases not matched to a gene: 7. The V gene's germline CDR1 is MNHEY and CDR2 SVGAGI. In DNA, the CDR3 is TGTGCCAGCAGAATCTCCGGGACAGGGTCCTACGAGCAGTACTTC. It yields the protein CASRISGTGSYEQYF.

This clone occurred a few times. The chain combines TRBV11-3 with TRBJ1-1; D not resolved. V was trimmed by 5 bases and J by 1 base, leaving 11 bases between them. The CDR3 runs to 14 residues. Looked up from germline, CDR1 is SGHNT and CDR2 is YENEEA. The CDR3: CASSPRQRNTEAFF. CDR3 nucleotide sequence: TGTGCCAGCAGCCCGAGACAACGGAACACTGAAGCTTTCTTT.

V gene TRBV7-6 combines with J gene TRBJ2-5; possible D gene TRBD1, 6 bases. Germline V CDR1 and CDR2: SGHVS, FNYEAQ. The CDR3 spans 12 residues. V was shortened by 3 bases and J by 7 bases, with 9 bases between the two germline ends. The CDR3 loop is CASSLLGGTQYF. The CDR3 DNA is TGTGCCAGCAGCTTGTTAGGGGGGACCCAGTACTTC.

This chain uses TRBV28 with TRBJ2-1, with D unclear. This CDR3 is 14 amino acids long. Trimming cost V 8 bases and J 0 bases, with 11 bases left between them. Germline loops: CDR1 MDHEN, CDR2 SYDVKM. The CDR3 DNA is TGTGCCAGCTCCCGACTGAGCTCCTACAATGAGCAGTTCTTC. Translated: CASSRLSSYNEQFF.

The chain joins TRBV4-2 to TRBJ2-5; tentative D call: TRBD2 (7 bases). The CDR3 sequence is 15 residues long. V lost 5 bases, J lost 4 bases, and 17 bases lay in between. Germline-derived CDR1 and CDR2 are LGHNA and YNFKEQ. CDR3 protein: CASSARGGAGETQYF. In DNA form, the CDR3 reads TGTGCCAGCAGCGCCCGAGGGGGGGCAGGAGAGACCCAGTACTTC.

The chain carries TRBV7-6 and TRBJ2-1; D possibly corresponds to TRBD1 (5 bases). The V and J ends lost 2 bases and 5 bases respectively, with 16 bases between them. This CDR3 is built from 16 residues. The germline V gene has CDR1 SGHVS and CDR2 FNYEAQ. The DNA of the CDR3 is TGTGCCAGCAGCTTACCCCCCACCAGGGTAGACAATGAGCAGTTCTTC. This codes for CASSLPPTRVDNEQFF.

CDR3 nucleotides: TGTGCCAGCAGCAGAAGGTGGATGGGCGCAGGGGCCGAGGAGCAGTACTTC. This gives the protein CASSRRWMGAGAEEQYF. The V and J genes are TRBV11-2 and TRBJ2-7; possibly TRBD1 for D (6 bases). CDR1 is SGHAT and CDR2 is FQNNGV in the germline V gene. Trimming took 5 bases from V and 7 from J, leaving 27 bases between them. CDR3 length: 17 residues.

The chain has TRBV27 and TRBJ2-6, with 7 positions matching TRBD1. CDR1 and CDR2 from the germline V gene are MNHEY and SMNVEV (reference sequence). The CDR3 loop spans 18 amino acids. V dropped 3 bases and J dropped 0; count of bases not matched to a gene: 8. The CDR3 DNA reads TGTGCCAGCAGTTTGAGGGGGACAGTCTCCTCTGGGGCCAACGTCCTGACTTTC. As protein: CASSLRGTVSSGANVLTF.

This chain joins TRBV9 and TRBJ1-2, with D perhaps TRBD1 (5 bases). Germline CDR1 is SGDLS and CDR2 is YYNGEE. This CDR3 comprises 12 residues. Trimming stripped 4 bases from V and 8 bases from J, with 12 bases between. The CDR3 coding sequence is TGTGCCAGCAGCCGGGGGGAATGGGGCTACACCTTC. It encodes CASSRGEWGYTF.

This clone has more than one count but fewer than ten. This chain links TRBV6-5 with TRBJ1-4; 11 nucleotides line up with TRBD1. With 2 bases clipped from V and 8 bases from J, the junction kept 4 bases outside the gene matches. The CDR3 spans 15 residues. Germline assignment: CDR1 MNHEY and CDR2 SVGAGI. CDR3 nucleotides: TGTGCCAGCAGTTACGAGGGGACAGGGGGAGAAAAACTGTTTTTT. Protein sequence: CASSYEGTGGEKLFF.

V gene TRBV30 combines with J gene TRBJ2-2, with TRBD2 identical over 8 bases. V lost 2 bases to trimming and J lost 1 base; unmatched junction nucleotides: 24. The CDR3 extends over 22 amino acids. The germline V gene has CDR1 GTSNPN and CDR2 SVGIG (reference sequence). CDR3 DNA sequence: TGTGCCTGGAGTTTTTTCTTGCTACCAGGGAGGGGGACTAGGGGGAACACCGGGGAGCTGTTTTTT. Amino acids: CAWSFFLLPGRGTRGNTGELFF.

This chain joins TRBV20-1 and TRBJ1-1; 7 bases match TRBD1. Per germline, CDR1 DFQATT and CDR2 SNEGSKA (reference sequence). V dropped 4 bases and J dropped 8; count of bases not matched to a gene: 4. The CDR3 consists of 11 residues. The CDR3 spells CSAKWDREAFF. CDR3 nucleotide sequence: TGCAGTGCTAAATGGGACAGAGAAGCTTTCTTT.

This sequence joins TRBV28 and TRBJ1-1; unclear D gene. Germline loops: CDR1 MDHEN, CDR2 SYDVKM. V was clipped by 7 bases and J by 0 bases, with 18 bases between them. This CDR3 spans 16 amino acids. The CDR3 coding sequence is TGTGCCAGCACCCTAGGAAGGCCCCGCATGAACACTGAAGCTTTCTTT. Translated: CASTLGRPRMNTEAFF. Filled out from reference TRBV28 and TRBJ1-1, the complete variable domain reads DVKVTQSSRYLVKRTGEKVFLECVQDMDHENMFWYRQDPGLGLRLIYFSYDVKMKEKGDIPEGYSVSREKKERFSLILESASTNQTSMYLCASTLGRPRMNTEAFFGQGTRLTVV.

The rearrangement links TRBV7-2 to TRBJ1-5; TRBD1 matches at 7 bases. Germline V gene data show CDR1 as SGHTA and CDR2 as FQGNSA. V shed 3 bases and J 5 bases; nucleotides not matched to a gene: 1. The CDR3 extends over 13 amino acids. The DNA of the CDR3 is TGTGCCAGCAGCTTTACAGGGGATCAGCCCCAGCATTTT. The encoded protein is CASSFTGDQPQHF.

The rearrangement links TRBV2 to TRBJ1-5, with 8 bases that match TRBD1. Per the germline V gene, CDR1 is SNHLY and CDR2 is FYNNEI. Trimming took 6 bases from V and 0 from J; bases not matched to a gene: 10. This CDR3 contains 17 residues. CDR3: CASRDGQGLSSNQPQHF. The DNA of the CDR3 is TGTGCCAGCAGGGATGGACAGGGTTTAAGTAGCAATCAGCCCCAGCATTTT.